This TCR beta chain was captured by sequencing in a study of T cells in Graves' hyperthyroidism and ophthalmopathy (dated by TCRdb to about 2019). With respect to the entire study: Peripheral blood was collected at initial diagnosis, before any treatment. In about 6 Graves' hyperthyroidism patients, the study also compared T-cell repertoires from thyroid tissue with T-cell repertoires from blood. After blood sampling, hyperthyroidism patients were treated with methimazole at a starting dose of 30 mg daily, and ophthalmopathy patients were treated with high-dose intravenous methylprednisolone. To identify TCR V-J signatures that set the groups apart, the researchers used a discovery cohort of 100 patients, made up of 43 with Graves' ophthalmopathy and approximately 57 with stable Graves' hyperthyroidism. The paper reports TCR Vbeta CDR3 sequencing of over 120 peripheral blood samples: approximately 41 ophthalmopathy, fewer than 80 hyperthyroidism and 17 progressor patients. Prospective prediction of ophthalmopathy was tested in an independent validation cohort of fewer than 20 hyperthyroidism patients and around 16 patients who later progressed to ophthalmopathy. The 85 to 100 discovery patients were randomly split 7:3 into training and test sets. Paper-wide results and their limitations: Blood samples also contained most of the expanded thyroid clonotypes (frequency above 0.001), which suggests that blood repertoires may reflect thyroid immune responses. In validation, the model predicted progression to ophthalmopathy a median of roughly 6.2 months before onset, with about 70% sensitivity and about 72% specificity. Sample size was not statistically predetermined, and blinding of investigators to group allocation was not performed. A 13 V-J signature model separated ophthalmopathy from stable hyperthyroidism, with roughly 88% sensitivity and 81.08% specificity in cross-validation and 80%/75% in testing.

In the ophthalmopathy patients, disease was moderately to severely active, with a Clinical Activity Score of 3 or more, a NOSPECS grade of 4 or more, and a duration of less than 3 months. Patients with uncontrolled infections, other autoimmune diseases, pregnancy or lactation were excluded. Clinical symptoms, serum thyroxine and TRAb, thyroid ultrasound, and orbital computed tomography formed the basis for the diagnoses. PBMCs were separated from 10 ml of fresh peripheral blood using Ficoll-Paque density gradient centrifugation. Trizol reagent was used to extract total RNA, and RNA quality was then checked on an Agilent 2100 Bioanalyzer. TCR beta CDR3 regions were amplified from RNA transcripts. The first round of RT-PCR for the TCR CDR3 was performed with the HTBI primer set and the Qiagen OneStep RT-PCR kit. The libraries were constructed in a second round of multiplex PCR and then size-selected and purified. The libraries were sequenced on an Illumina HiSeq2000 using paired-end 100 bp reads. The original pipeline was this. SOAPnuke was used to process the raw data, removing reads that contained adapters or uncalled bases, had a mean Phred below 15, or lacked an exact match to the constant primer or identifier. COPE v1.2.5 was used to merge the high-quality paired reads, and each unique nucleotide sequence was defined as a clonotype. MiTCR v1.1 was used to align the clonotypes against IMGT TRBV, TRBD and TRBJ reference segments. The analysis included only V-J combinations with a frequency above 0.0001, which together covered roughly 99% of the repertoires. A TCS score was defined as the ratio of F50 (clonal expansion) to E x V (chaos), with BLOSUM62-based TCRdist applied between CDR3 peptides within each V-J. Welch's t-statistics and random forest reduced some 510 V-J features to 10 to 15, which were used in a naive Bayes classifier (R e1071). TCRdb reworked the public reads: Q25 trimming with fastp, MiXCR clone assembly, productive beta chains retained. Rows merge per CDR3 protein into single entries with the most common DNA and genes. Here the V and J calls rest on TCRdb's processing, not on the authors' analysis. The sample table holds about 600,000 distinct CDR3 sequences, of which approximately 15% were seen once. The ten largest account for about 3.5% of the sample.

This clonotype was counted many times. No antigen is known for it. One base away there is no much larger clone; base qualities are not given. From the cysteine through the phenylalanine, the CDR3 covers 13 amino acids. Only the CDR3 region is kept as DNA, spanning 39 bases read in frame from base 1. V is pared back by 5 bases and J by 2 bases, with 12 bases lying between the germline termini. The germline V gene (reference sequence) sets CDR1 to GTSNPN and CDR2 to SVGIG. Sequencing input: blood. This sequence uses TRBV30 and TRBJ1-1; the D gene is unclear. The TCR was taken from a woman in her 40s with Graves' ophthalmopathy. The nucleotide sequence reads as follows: TGTGCCTGGGCTGGAGAGGTTAACACTGAAGCTTTCTTT. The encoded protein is CAWAGEVNTEAFF.